This T cell receptor beta chain was retrieved from a study of CD8 T cells in ankylosing spondylitis. This clonotype has a count of ten or more. Its antigen is as yet unknown. The trim removed 5 bases at V and 0 bases at J, leaving 5 bases unmatched. Germline V lookup: CDR1 DFQATT, CDR2 SNEGSKA (reference sequence). The CDR3 consists of 15 residues. Overall study findings and caveats: Typical of ankylosing spondylitis blood, it appeared, was a TCR beta motif of under 10 highly homologous variants.

Generation of TCR beta libraries employed quantitative 5'-RACE incorporating molecular barcodes. Using its own MiXCR run on the 5' RACE reads, TCRdb lists one record per CDR3 protein. Among a few hundred thousand distinct CDR3 sequences, roughly 12% were seen once, and the ten largest hold roughly 9.1%. Sample: blood, either unsorted or a sorted T cell fraction (not recorded which). The rearrangement joins TRBV20-1 to TRBJ2-1, with 9 bases lining up with TRBD2. The sequence came from a female donor with ankylosing spondylitis or in good health (not recorded which). DNA for the CDR3: TGCAGTGCTCTTAGCGGGAGAAGCTCCTACAATGAGCAGTTCTTC. This translates into CSALSGRSSYNEQFF.